Presented here are 22 T cell receptor beta chains from one specimen sequenced in a study of blood T cell repertoires in COVID-19. TCRdb keeps only in-frame clones here, not all; method: immunoSEQ multiplex PCR. This table holds 150,000 to 200,000 clones, 70% to 85% found once. Specimen: peripheral blood. The receptors come from a woman over 75 with acute or convalescent COVID-19.

This clone was observed once. This sequence joins TRBV5-1 and TRBJ2-5, with TRBD2 matching over 11 bases. Germline CDR1 is SGHRS and CDR2 is YFSETQ. The CDR3 runs to 14 residues. The ends lost 3 bases at V and 4 bases at J; junction bases unmatched: 2. This CDR3 reads CASSYGLAGETQYF. DNA for the CDR3: TGCGCCAGCAGCTACGGACTAGCGGGAGAGACCCAGTACTTC.

V gene TRBV30 combines with J gene TRBJ2-3, with 7 bases identical to TRBD2. Germline CDR1 GTSNPN, CDR2 SVGIG (reference sequence). J was trimmed by 4 bases and V by 3 bases; bases with no gene match: 4. This CDR3 has 13 amino acids. The CDR3 DNA is TGTGCCTGGAGCGCCGGACTAGCAGATACGCAGTATTTT. It is translated as CAWSAGLADTQYF.

V is TRBV15 and J is TRBJ2-5; 12 positions agree with TRBD2. The CDR3 is made up of 18 amino acids. Germline V gene data show CDR1 as LNHNV and CDR2 as YYDKDF (reference sequence). V was pared by 0 bases and J by 4 bases, with 9 bases of the junction left unmatched. As DNA, the CDR3 is TGTGCCACCAGCAGAGATTTCCTAGCGGGAGGGGTTTTAGAGACCCAGTACTTC. This sequence encodes CATSRDFLAGGVLETQYF.

The chain combines TRBV4-3 with TRBJ1-1, with 7 nucleotides matching TRBD1. V lost 1 base and J lost 4; bases outside the gene matches: 12. Germline CDR1 reads LGHNA; CDR2 reads YSLEER. The CDR3 totals 17 residues. In nucleotides, the CDR3 is TGCGCCAGCAGCCAAGTGGGACAGCTCTACATGAGCACTGAAGCTTTCTTT. Its translation is CASSQVGQLYMSTEAFF.

CDR3 protein: CASSNPAGVIHEAFF. The CDR3 DNA reads as TGTGCCAGCAGCAACCCAGCCGGAGTGATTCATGAAGCTTTCTTT. The chain links TRBV7-2 to TRBJ1-1; no firm D call. The CDR3 contains 15 residues. Trimming left V 5 bases short and J 7 bases short, with 20 bases between. Germline CDR1 SGHTA, CDR2 FQGNSA.

The chain is built from TRBV30 and TRBJ1-1; D call uncertain. Germline CDR1 is GTSNPN and CDR2 is SVGIG (reference sequence). CDR3 size: 12 residues. Trimming took 0 bases from V and 4 from J, leaving 6 bases between them. CDR3 sequence (DNA): TGTGCCTGGAGTGTAGCCGGCACTGAAGCTTTCTTT. Encoded protein: CAWSVAGTEAFF.

The chain combines TRBV25-1 with TRBJ2-7, with 10 bases matching TRBD2. This CDR3 has 15 amino acids. After removal of 4 bases from V and 3 bases from J, the junction contained 6 bases not matched to a gene. Germline assignment: CDR1 MGHDK and CDR2 SYGVNS. The CDR3 reads CASSVRGLADYEQYF. CDR3 sequence (DNA): TGTGCCAGCAGTGTAAGAGGACTAGCGGACTACGAGCAGTACTTC.

The chain carries TRBV12-3 or TRBV12-4 and TRBJ2-7, with D perhaps matching TRBD2 (6 bases). There are 12 residues in the CDR3. The V end lost 7 bases, the J end lost 6 bases, and 13 bases lay between the germline ends. The CDR3 DNA is TGTGCCAGCACCGGGTTGGGAGGCGAGCAGTACTTC. Residues: CASTGLGGEQYF.

The chain joins TRBV7-9 to TRBJ1-2, with D possibly being TRBD1 (6 bases). The CDR3 extends over 14 amino acids. Trimming pared 4 bases from V and 4 bases from J, leaving 13 bases between. Germline-derived CDR1 and CDR2 are SEHNR and FQNEAQ (reference sequence). DNA of the CDR3: TGTGCCAGCAGCTCTGAGGGACATCTCTATGGCTACACCTTC. Translated, it gives CASSSEGHLYGYTF.

This clone is a singleton in its sample. The genes are TRBV5-1 and TRBJ1-1, with 7 bases matching TRBD1. Germline assignment: CDR1 SGHRS and CDR2 YFSETQ. The V segment lost 7 bases and the J segment 6 bases; nucleotides outside the gene matches: 18. This CDR3 has 16 amino acids. CDR3 bases: TGCGCCAGCTCTCCGACACCGACAGGGATTGAGGCTGAAGCTTTCTTT. Encoded protein: CASSPTPTGIEAEAFF.

The chain has TRBV30 and TRBJ2-7; D is undetermined. The ends were cut back, 0 bases at V and 2 bases at J, with 5 bases in the middle. CDR3 length: 12 residues. Germline-derived CDR1 and CDR2 are GTSNPN and SVGIG (reference sequence). CDR3 sequence reads: CAWSVSPYEQYF. CDR3 DNA: TGTGCCTGGAGTGTAAGCCCCTACGAGCAGTACTTC.

J is TRBJ1-6 and V is TRBV5-6; D gene unclear. V lost 0 bases to trimming and J lost 1 base, with 8 bases between them. There are 16 residues in the CDR3. Germline CDR1 SGHDT, CDR2 YYEEEE. Here the CDR3 DNA reads TGTGCCAGCAGCTTGGGGTGGGCATCCTATAATTCACCCCTCCACTTT. Translation gives CASSLGWASYNSPLHF.

The chain combines TRBV9 with TRBJ2-3, with 12 bases that match TRBD2. The CDR3 spans 16 residues. CDR1 SGDLS and CDR2 YYNGEE come from the germline V gene. With 3 bases clipped from V and 5 bases from J, the junction kept 7 bases outside the gene matches. The CDR3 DNA follows: TGTGCCAGCAGCGCGAACCCGGGACTAGCGGGAGATACGCAGTATTTT. Its protein product is CASSANPGLAGDTQYF. The full variable domain, with the rest looked up from reference TRBV9 and TRBJ2-3, is DSGVTQTPKHLITATGQRVTLRCSPRSGDLSVYWYQQSLDQGLQFLIQYYNGEERAKGNILERFSAQQFPDLHSELNLSSLELGDSALYFCASSANPGLAGDTQYFGPGTRLTVL.

This chain links TRBV4-3 with TRBJ2-7, with 9 bases identical to TRBD2. Germline assignment: CDR1 LGHNA and CDR2 YSLEER. V gave up 4 bases and J gave up 5 bases; unmatched junction bases: 9. The CDR3 is 15 amino acids. The CDR3 DNA sequence: TGCGCCAGCAGCCCCGGTAGCGGGAGTGGGCACGAGCAGTACTTC. This codes for CASSPGSGSGHEQYF.

This chain uses TRBV5-6 with TRBJ2-5; TRBD1 agrees at 10 bases. The CDR3 totals 16 residues. Germline V gives CDR1 SGHDT, CDR2 YYEEEE. Unmatched junction bases numbered 7, after V lost 3 bases and J lost 2 bases. The CDR3 loop is CASSSEGQGWQETQYF. CDR3 DNA sequence: TGTGCCAGCAGCTCGGAGGGACAGGGGTGGCAAGAGACCCAGTACTTC.

This clone has more than one count but fewer than ten. This chain joins TRBV7-9 and TRBJ2-1; 8 nucleotides agree with TRBD2. From germline, CDR1 is SEHNR and CDR2 FQNEAQ (reference sequence). This CDR3 has 17 residues. With 5 bases clipped from V and 3 bases from J, the junction kept 12 bases outside the gene matches. In nucleotides, the CDR3 is TGTGCCAGCAGCGGACCGGCGGGAGGTCGTCACTACAATGAGCAGTTCTTC. This translates into CASSGPAGGRHYNEQFF. Combining the CDR3 with reference TRBV7-9 and TRBJ2-1 gives the whole variable domain DTGVSQNPRHKITKRGQNVTFRCDPISEHNRLYWYRQTLGQGPEFLTYFQNEAQLEKSRLLSDRFSAERPKGSFSTLEIQRTEQGDSAMYLCASSGPAGGRHYNEQFFGPGTRLTVL.

This sequence joins TRBV6-5 and TRBJ1-1; maybe TRBD1 (5 bases). With 3 bases removed from V and 3 bases from J, the gap between germline ends came to 11 bases. This CDR3 region has 14 residues. Germline V gene lookup returns CDR1 MNHEY and CDR2 SVGAGI. The chain's CDR3 is CASSYGARYTEAFF. For the CDR3, the DNA is TGTGCCAGCAGTTATGGGGCCCGTTACACTGAAGCTTTCTTT.

V gene TRBV5-1 combines with J gene TRBJ2-3; 8 positions agree with TRBD1. There are 16 residues in the CDR3. The V gene end was trimmed by 0 bases and the J gene end by 3 bases; junction bases not matched to a gene: 6. CDR1 is SGHRS and CDR2 is YFSETQ in the germline V gene. The CDR3, as DNA: TGCGCCAGCAGCTTGGACAGGGGGATAGGGACAGATACGCAGTATTTT. Residues: CASSLDRGIGTDTQYF.

The chain carries TRBV7-9 and TRBJ1-2; D remains ambiguous. V was cut by 5 bases and J by 2 bases, with 12 bases left in between. The germline V gene encodes CDR1 SEHNR and CDR2 FQNEAQ (reference sequence). There are 14 residues in the CDR3. The CDR3 loop is CASSKTSSNYGYTF. In nucleotides, the CDR3 is TGTGCCAGCAGCAAGACATCCTCCAACTATGGCTACACCTTC.

Only a few counts were recorded for this clone. CDR3 in DNA: TGTGCCAGCAGTCCGGCAGGGTGGGGCAATCAGCCCCAGCATTTT. Translation gives CASSPAGWGNQPQHF. J is TRBJ1-5 and V is TRBV6-5, with a weak D call TRBD1 (5 bases). The V gene's germline CDR1 is MNHEY and CDR2 SVGAGI. V dropped 5 bases and J dropped 2 bases, with 13 bases sitting between them. This CDR3 region has 15 residues.

This chain connects TRBV9 to TRBJ1-1; D ambiguous. The V and J ends lost 0 bases and 1 base respectively, with 7 bases between them. The V gene's germline CDR1 is SGDLS and CDR2 YYNGEE. The length of the CDR3 is 14 residues. CDR3 sequence: CASSVDNTNTEAFF. CDR3 in DNA: TGTGCCAGCAGCGTAGATAACACGAACACTGAAGCTTTCTTT.

This chain's CDR3 is CASFGINRGRETQYF. CDR3 coding DNA: TGTGCCAGCTTTGGGATTAACAGGGGGCGAGAGACCCAGTACTTC. The genes are TRBV3-1 (or the pseudogene TRBV3-2) and TRBJ2-5; 9 nucleotides match TRBD1. V shed 8 bases, J shed 4 bases, and the junction held 11 bases outside the gene matches. CDR1 and CDR2 (germline): LGHDT, YNNKEL (reference sequence). CDR3 length: 15 amino acids.